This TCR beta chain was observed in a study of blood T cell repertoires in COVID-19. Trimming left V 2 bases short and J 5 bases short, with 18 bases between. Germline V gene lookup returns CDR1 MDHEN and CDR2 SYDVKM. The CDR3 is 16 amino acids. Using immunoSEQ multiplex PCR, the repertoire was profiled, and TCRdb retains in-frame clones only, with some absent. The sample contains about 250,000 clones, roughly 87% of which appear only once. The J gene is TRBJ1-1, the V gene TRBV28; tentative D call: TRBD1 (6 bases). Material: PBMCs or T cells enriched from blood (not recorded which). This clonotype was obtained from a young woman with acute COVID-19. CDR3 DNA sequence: TGTGCCAGCAGTTTACCCGGTCGGGGGAGGGGGACTGAAGCTTTCTTT. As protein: CASSLPGRGRGTEAFF.